The 32 T cell receptor beta chains below come from one sample, sequenced in a study of cytomegalovirus exposure and HLA in healthy donors. PCR was performed using 60 Vbeta and 13 Jbeta primers. Data came from immunoSEQ multiplex PCR; TCRdb stores just in-frame clones and leaves some out. The sample lists some 40,000 clones, just under 75% occurring once. Sequenced input: PBMCs. The receptor source for this set is a man aged 30 to 45 in good health and CMV-seronegative.

This chain links TRBV7-8 with TRBJ1-1; D is ambiguous. V was cut by 5 bases and J by 1 base, with 11 bases left in between. CDR1 is SGHVS and CDR2 is FQNEAQ in the germline V gene. The CDR3 has 14 residues. CDR3 in DNA: TGTGCCAGCAGCCACGACACCGCGAACACTGAAGCTTTCTTT. Translation: CASSHDTANTEAFF.

The rearrangement uses TRBV7-7 and TRBJ1-6, with D uncertain. From germline, CDR1 is SSHAT and CDR2 FNYEAQ (reference sequence). This CDR3 has 13 amino acids. V was pared by 6 bases and J by 4 bases, with 7 bases between. The CDR3 spells CASSAGYNSPLHF. CDR3 coding DNA: TGTGCCAGCAGTGCGGGGTATAATTCACCCCTCCACTTT.

For the CDR3, the DNA is TGTGCCAGCAGCTTGTCGCGGATTGCAGATACGCAGTATTTT. Encoded protein: CASSLSRIADTQYF. This chain links TRBV9 with TRBJ2-3; D ambiguous. With 4 bases removed from V and 4 bases from J, the gap between germline ends came to 13 bases. Germline V gene lookup returns CDR1 SGDLS and CDR2 YYNGEE. The CDR3 runs 14 residues.

This chain uses TRBV7-9 with TRBJ1-5, with D perhaps matching TRBD1 (5 bases). V gave up 2 bases and J gave up 6 bases, with 8 bases separating them. Germline V gives CDR1 SEHNR, CDR2 FQNEAQ (reference sequence). This CDR3 is built from 13 residues. The CDR3 region is CASSLQGSQPQHF. The CDR3 DNA is TGTGCCAGCAGCTTACAGGGAAGTCAGCCCCAGCATTTT.

Of note for this clone: An end of the junction differs from the germline gene, which may be a read error. This chain joins TRBV30 and TRBJ2-7; 11 nucleotides match TRBD2. The J call may be mistaken, given a closer DNA end match to TRBJ2-1. Germline-derived CDR1 and CDR2 are GTSNPN and SVGIG (reference sequence). The CDR3 consists of 14 residues. DNA for the CDR3: TGTGCCTGGGGTGTAGCGGGAGGGTCCAATGAGCAGTTCTTC. This sequence encodes CAWGVAGGSNEQFF.

This clone was counted between two and nine times. CDR3 DNA sequence: TGTGCCTGGAGTGTGTCAGGGGCGAAACGTTCACCCCTCCACTTT. The encoded protein is CAWSVSGAKRSPLHF. The rearrangement joins TRBV30 to TRBJ1-6, with D possibly matching TRBD1 (6 bases). This CDR3 comprises 15 residues. V lost 0 bases, J lost 9 bases, and 15 bases lay in between. In germline, CDR1 is GTSNPN, CDR2 SVGIG (reference sequence).

This sequence joins TRBV6-5 and TRBJ2-3, with 10 bases lining up with TRBD2. The CDR3 consists of 16 residues. The trim removed 0 bases at V and 9 bases at J, leaving 9 bases unmatched. Germline CDR1 and CDR2: MNHEY and SVGAGI. The DNA of the CDR3 is TGTGCCAGCAGTTACTCGCAATCTAGCGGGAGCAACACGCAGTATTTT. It specifies CASSYSQSSGSNTQYF.

This clone was picked up a small number of times. The rearrangement joins TRBV30 to TRBJ2-1; 9 nucleotides align to TRBD2. CDR1 and CDR2 (germline): GTSNPN, SVGIG (reference sequence). With 5 bases clipped from V and 0 bases from J, the junction kept 11 bases outside the gene matches. The CDR3 loop spans 17 amino acids. In DNA, the CDR3 is TGTGCCTGGTCCCCACCGGGACTAGCATCCTCCTACAATGAGCAGTTCTTC. Protein sequence: CAWSPPGLASSYNEQFF.

The V and J genes are TRBV27 and TRBJ2-6; D possibly corresponds to TRBD1 (5 bases). The CDR3 spans 15 residues. Germline loops: CDR1 MNHEY, CDR2 SMNVEV (reference sequence). V was clipped by 5 bases and J by 4 bases, with 12 bases between them. The CDR3 sequence is CASSMTASGANVLTF. In nucleotides, the CDR3 is TGTGCCAGCAGTATGACAGCTTCCGGGGCCAACGTCCTGACTTTC. The full variable domain, its missing parts supplied by reference TRBV27 and TRBJ2-6, is EAQVTQNPRYLITVTGKKLTVTCSQNMNHEYMSWYRQDPGLGLRQIYYSMNVEVTDKGDVPEGYKVSRKEKRNFPLILESPSPNQTSLYFCASSMTASGANVLTFGAGSRLTVL.

CDR3 protein: CASSKTTGINTEAFF. The DNA for the CDR3 is TGCGCCAGCAGCAAGACGACAGGGATCAACACTGAAGCTTTCTTT. V and J are TRBV5-1 and TRBJ1-1; 7 bases are a match to TRBD1. The germline CDR1 and CDR2 sequences are SGHRS and YFSETQ. The CDR3 loop spans 15 amino acids. Trimming at V came to 4 bases and at J to 2 bases, leaving 8 bases not matched to a gene.

The chain links TRBV27 to TRBJ2-7; 10 nucleotides match TRBD1. J lost 2 bases, V lost 3 bases, and 10 bases had no gene match. The CDR3 has 17 residues. The germline V gene encodes CDR1 MNHEY and CDR2 SMNVEV (reference sequence). The CDR3 bases are TGTGCCAGCAGTTTTAGGGGACAGGGGCTACAACCCTACGAGCAGTACTTC. Protein product: CASSFRGQGLQPYEQYF.

V and J are TRBV30 and TRBJ2-3, with D tentatively TRBD1 (6 bases). Trimming removed 1 base from V and 1 base from J, with 12 bases in between. The CDR3 runs to 15 residues. Germline-derived CDR1 and CDR2 are GTSNPN and SVGIG (reference sequence). The CDR3 region is CAWSEQGMGTDTQYF. The CDR3, as DNA: TGTGCCTGGAGTGAGCAGGGGATGGGCACAGATACGCAGTATTTT.

The chain has TRBV5-1 and TRBJ1-2; TRBD1 is a possible D gene (6 bases). This CDR3 is 13 amino acids long. V gave up 0 bases and J gave up 6 bases, with 9 bases separating them. Germline assignment: CDR1 SGHRS and CDR2 YFSETQ. CDR3 protein: CASSLAAGDGYTF. Written as DNA, the CDR3 is TGCGCCAGCAGCTTGGCGGCAGGGGATGGCTACACCTTC. Complete variable domain (other parts from reference TRBV5-1 and TRBJ1-2): KAGVTQTPRYLIKTRGQQVTLSCSPISGHRSVSWYQQTPGQGLQFLFEYFSETQRNKGNFPGRFSGRQFSNSRSEMNVSTLELGDSALYLCASSLAAGDGYTFGSGTRLTVV.

The V gene is TRBV19, the J gene TRBJ2-3; D perhaps matches TRBD1 (6 bases). Germline values: CDR1 LNHDA, CDR2 SQIVND (reference sequence). CDR3 size: 14 residues. Trimming stripped 5 bases from V and 6 bases from J, with 15 bases between. As DNA, the CDR3 is TGTGCCAGTAGTCTGGGCAGGGGATTTGATACGCAGTATTTT. Encoded protein: CASSLGRGFDTQYF.

The chain employs TRBV7-9 and TRBJ2-3; weak D call: TRBD2 (7 bases). CDR3 length: 16 amino acids. The V gene lost 5 bases and the J gene lost 4 bases, with 19 bases spanning the gap. Germline V CDR1 and CDR2: SEHNR, FQNEAQ (reference sequence). For the CDR3, the DNA is TGTGCCAGCAGCCCTCAGCTAGCGGAGGGGGCAGATACGCAGTATTTT. Protein: CASSPQLAEGADTQYF.

V usage is TRBV9 and J usage is TRBJ2-1; TRBD2 matches at 10 bases. CDR1 and CDR2 from the germline V gene are SGDLS and YYNGEE. The CDR3 covers 15 residues. V was clipped by 5 bases and J by 6 bases; unmatched bases: 8. CDR3 DNA: TGTGCCAGCAGGCCCGCTAGCGGGGGCAGCAATGAGCAGTTCTTC. It is translated as CASRPASGGSNEQFF.

This chain connects TRBV6-5 to TRBJ2-1; 7 bases agree with TRBD2. Germline assignment: CDR1 MNHEY and CDR2 SVGAGI. Trimming removed 3 bases from V and 8 bases from J; junction bases left unmatched: 4. CDR3 size: 13 residues. The CDR3 region is CASSYRRGYEQFF. CDR3 in DNA: TGTGCCAGCAGTTATCGGCGGGGGTATGAGCAGTTCTTC.

The chain couples TRBV11-2 to TRBJ1-1; the D is unclear. The CDR3 spans 15 residues. V lost 3 bases and J 1 base, leaving 12 bases between the germline ends. The germline gives CDR1 SGHAT, CDR2 FQNNGV. The CDR3 sequence: CASSLVTDPNTEAFF. As DNA, the CDR3 is TGTGCCAGCAGCTTGGTCACAGATCCGAACACTGAAGCTTTCTTT.

The V call is TRBV13, the J call TRBJ2-7; 13 nucleotides line up with TRBD2. CDR3 size: 16 residues. CDR1 is PRHDT and CDR2 is FYEKMQ in the germline V gene (reference sequence). V lost 5 bases and J lost 6; bases outside the gene matches: 10. CDR3 sequence (DNA): TGTGCCAGCAGCAAACTAGGACTAGCGGGAGTTGGCGAGCAGTACTTC. It is translated as CASSKLGLAGVGEQYF.

J is TRBJ2-7 and V is TRBV6-6, with 8 bases fitting TRBD1. The trim removed 5 bases at V and 2 bases at J, leaving 8 bases unmatched. This CDR3 has 15 residues. Looked up from germline, CDR1 is MNHNY and CDR2 is SVGAGI (reference sequence). CDR3 in DNA: TGTGCCAGCAGTACGACGGACAGGGCCCCCTACGAGCAGTACTTC. Translated: CASSTTDRAPYEQYF.

This clone occurred a few times. The genes are TRBV5-4 and TRBJ2-2; 8 positions agree with TRBD1. Losses at the gene ends were 3 bases for V and 1 base for J; bases not matched to a gene: 2. The CDR3 is 15 residues long. Germline V gives CDR1 SGHNT, CDR2 YYREEE (reference sequence). CDR3 amino acids: CASSYGQGNTGELFF. CDR3 DNA: TGTGCCAGCAGCTATGGACAGGGGAACACCGGGGAGCTGTTTTTT.

The chain joins TRBV18 to TRBJ2-7; tentative D call: TRBD2 (6 bases). V gave up 6 bases and J gave up 2 bases, with 14 bases separating them. CDR3 length equals 14 residues. Per the germline V gene, CDR1 is KGHSH and CDR2 is LQKENI. This CDR3 is CASSPGDGPYEQYF. The CDR3 DNA reads as TGTGCCAGCTCTCCGGGGGACGGTCCCTACGAGCAGTACTTC.

This clone has just one count. J is TRBJ1-1 and V is TRBV2; 7 bases are a match to TRBD1. The V gene's germline CDR1 is SNHLY and CDR2 FYNNEI. V lost 4 bases to trimming and J lost 0 bases; unmatched junction nucleotides: 5. This CDR3 region has 15 residues. CDR3: CASSGQGSMNTEAFF. The CDR3 DNA sequence: TGTGCCAGCAGTGGACAGGGAAGCATGAACACTGAAGCTTTCTTT.

The chain joins TRBV6-5 to TRBJ1-2, with 12 bases matching TRBD1. V lost 4 bases to trimming and J lost 3 bases; unmatched junction nucleotides: 3. The CDR3 runs to 15 residues. CDR1 and CDR2 from the germline V gene are MNHEY and SVGAGI. Here the CDR3 reads CASSFGTGGYYGYTF. In DNA, the CDR3 is TGTGCCAGCAGTTTCGGGACAGGGGGCTACTATGGCTACACCTTC.

CDR3 sequence (DNA): TGTGCCAGCAGTGACGCAGGGAAGTACGAGCAGTACTTC. Translated, it gives CASSDAGKYEQYF. The chain couples TRBV2 to TRBJ2-7; possible D gene TRBD1, 5 bases. Germline CDR1 reads SNHLY; CDR2 reads FYNNEI. The CDR3 length is 13 residues. V was pared by 3 bases and J by 4 bases, with 10 bases between. Complete variable domain (other parts from reference TRBV2 and TRBJ2-7): EPEVTQTPSHQVTQMGQEVILRCVPISNHLYFYWYRQILGQKVEFLVSFYNNEISEKSEIFDDQFSVERPDGSNFTLKIRSTKLEDSAMYFCASSDAGKYEQYFGPGTRLTVT.

This chain's CDR3 is CSVEAPEMNTEAFF. CDR3 sequence (DNA): TGCAGCGTTGAAGCTCCAGAAATGAACACTGAAGCTTTCTTT. V gene TRBV29-1 combines with J gene TRBJ1-1; D call uncertain. The CDR3 has 14 residues. Germline assignment: CDR1 SQVTM and CDR2 ANQGSEA. V was trimmed by 1 base and J by 0 bases, leaving 9 bases between them.

J is TRBJ1-4 and V is TRBV11-2, with 7 bases matching TRBD1. With V trimmed by 5 bases and J by 7 bases, 10 bases remained unmatched. Per the germline V gene, CDR1 is SGHAT and CDR2 is FQNNGV. This CDR3 spans 15 amino acids. CDR3 loop: CASSPVLDRREKLFF. In nucleotides, the CDR3 is TGTGCCAGCAGCCCAGTGCTGGACAGGCGTGAAAAACTGTTTTTT.

V gene TRBV2 combines with J gene TRBJ2-5; D uncertain. The CDR3 is 13 residues long. Germline V lookup: CDR1 SNHLY, CDR2 FYNNEI. The V and J ends lost 2 bases and 2 bases respectively, with 6 bases between them. CDR3 nucleotide sequence: TGTGCCAGCAGTGAAATACAGCAAGAGACCCAGTACTTC. Amino acid sequence: CASSEIQQETQYF.

In this sample, this clone turned up once. This rearrangement joins TRBV19 to TRBJ1-1; D unresolved. The CDR3 sequence is 13 residues long. Trimming removed 2 bases from V and 1 base from J, with 5 bases in between. Germline assignment: CDR1 LNHDA and CDR2 SQIVND (reference sequence). CDR3 nucleotides: TGTGCCAGTAGTATACAGGCGAACACTGAAGCTTTCTTT. This translates into CASSIQANTEAFF.

The rearrangement joins TRBV10-3 to TRBJ1-5; 8 positions match TRBD1. Germline V lookup: CDR1 ENHRY, CDR2 SYGVKD. This CDR3 has 14 amino acids. The V segment lost 6 bases and the J segment 6 bases; nucleotides outside the gene matches: 7. CDR3 nucleotides: TGTGCCATCAGCCAGGGGGCTGAGGGTCAGCCCCAGCATTTT. This encodes CAISQGAEGQPQHF.

This chain joins TRBV5-1 and TRBJ2-7; a weak D match, TRBD1 (6 bases). The germline V and J ends were trimmed by 4 bases and 1 base, with 15 bases remaining between them. Germline V gene data show CDR1 as SGHRS and CDR2 as YFSETQ. This CDR3 comprises 15 residues. The CDR3, as DNA: TGCGCCAGCAGCCCACAAGGACAGTTGTCCTACGAGCAGTACTTC. Its protein is CASSPQGQLSYEQYF.

This clone has just one count. The chain carries TRBV28 and TRBJ1-4; D uncertain. The CDR3 consists of 16 residues. V lost 8 bases, J lost 0 bases, and 16 bases lay in between. Germline V gene sequence: CDR1 MDHEN, CDR2 SYDVKM. The CDR3: CASESWEGTTNEKLFF. The CDR3 region has the DNA TGTGCCAGCGAAAGTTGGGAGGGTACAACTAATGAAAAACTGTTTTTT.